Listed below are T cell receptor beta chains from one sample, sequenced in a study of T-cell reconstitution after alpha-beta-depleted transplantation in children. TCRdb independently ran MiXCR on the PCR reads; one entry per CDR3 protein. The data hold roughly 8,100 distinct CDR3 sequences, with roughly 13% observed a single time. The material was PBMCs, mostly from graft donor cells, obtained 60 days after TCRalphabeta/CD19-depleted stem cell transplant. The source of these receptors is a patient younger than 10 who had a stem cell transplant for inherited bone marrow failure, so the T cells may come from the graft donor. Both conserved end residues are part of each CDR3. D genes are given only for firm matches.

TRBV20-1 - CSASKRPLGDEQFF
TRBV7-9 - CASSLEGSSGNTIYF
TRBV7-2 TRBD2 CASRTGLAGTGELFF
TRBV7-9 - CASSSSIRGETQYF
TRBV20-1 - CSARGGPRYNEQFF
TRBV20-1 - CSARDRILQGAQYF
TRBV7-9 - CASNPLASAKNIQYF
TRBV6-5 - CASSYSPWLTSTDTQYF
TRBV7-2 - CASSLAAGYIQYF
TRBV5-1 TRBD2 CASSLASSGHSTDTQYF
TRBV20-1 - CSARASREYNEQFF
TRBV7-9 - CASSAGVMNTEAFF
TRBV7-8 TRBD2 CASSLGKREGNTGELFF
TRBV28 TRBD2 CASSFGGRSAGELFF
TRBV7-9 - CASSQRRILTPHEQYF
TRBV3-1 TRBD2 CATSQIVGTSGNTRTDTQYF
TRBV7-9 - CASTPNDGTQYF
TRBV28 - CASSLGTGTDTQYF
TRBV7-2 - CASSLFSARATGELFF
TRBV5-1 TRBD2 CASSGGVAGGPHEQFF
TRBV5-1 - CASSLYRTQDTQYF
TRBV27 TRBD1 CASHDGDRGLADTQYF
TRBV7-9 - CASSPSMDQPQHF
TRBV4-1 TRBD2 CASSHPRGGAGTDTQYF
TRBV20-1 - CSASRAISGPDTQYF
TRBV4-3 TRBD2 CASSLQRGTDTQYF
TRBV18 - CASSPRGPYEQYF
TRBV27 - CASSLYFSYEQYF
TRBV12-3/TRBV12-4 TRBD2 CTLGRSYGTGGPTDTQYF
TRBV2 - CASSDHSTSSYNEQFF
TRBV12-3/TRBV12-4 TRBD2 CASSSSRGAGVRFF
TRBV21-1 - CAGQGASNQPQHF
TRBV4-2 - CASSQEGAELQETQYF
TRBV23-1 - CASSLGPRHRAGNQPQHF
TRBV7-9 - CARSSSGNTIYF
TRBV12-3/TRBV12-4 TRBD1 CASRPAPGQGEIEAFF
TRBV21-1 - CASSFPPGTGDAEAFF